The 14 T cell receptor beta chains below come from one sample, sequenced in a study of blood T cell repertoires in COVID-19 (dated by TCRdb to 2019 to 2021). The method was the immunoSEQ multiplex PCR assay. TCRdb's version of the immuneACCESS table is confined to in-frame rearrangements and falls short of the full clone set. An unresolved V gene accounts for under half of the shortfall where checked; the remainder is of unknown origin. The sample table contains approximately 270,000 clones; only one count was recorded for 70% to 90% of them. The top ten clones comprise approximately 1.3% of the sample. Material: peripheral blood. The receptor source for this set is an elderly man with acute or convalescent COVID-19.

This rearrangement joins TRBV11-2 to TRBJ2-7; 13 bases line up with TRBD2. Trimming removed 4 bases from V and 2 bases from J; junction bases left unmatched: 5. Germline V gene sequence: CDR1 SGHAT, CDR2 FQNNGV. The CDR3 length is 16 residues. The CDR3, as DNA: TGTGCCAGCAGCTGGGGGACTAGCGGGATAGCCTACGAGCAGTACTTC. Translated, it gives CASSWGTSGIAYEQYF.

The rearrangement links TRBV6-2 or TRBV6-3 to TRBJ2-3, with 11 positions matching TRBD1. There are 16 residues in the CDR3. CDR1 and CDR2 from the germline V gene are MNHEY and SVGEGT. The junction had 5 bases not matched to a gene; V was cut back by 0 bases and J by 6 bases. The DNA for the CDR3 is TGTGCCAGCAGTTACTCCGCAGGACAGGGGGCGGATACGCAGTATTTT. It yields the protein CASSYSAGQGADTQYF.

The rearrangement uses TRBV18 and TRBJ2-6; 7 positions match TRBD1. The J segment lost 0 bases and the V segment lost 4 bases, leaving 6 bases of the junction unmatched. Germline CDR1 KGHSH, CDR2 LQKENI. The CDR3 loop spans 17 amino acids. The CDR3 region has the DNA TGTGCCAGCTCACAACAGACAGGGAGCTCTGGGGCCAACGTCCTGACTTTC. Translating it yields CASSQQTGSSGANVLTF.

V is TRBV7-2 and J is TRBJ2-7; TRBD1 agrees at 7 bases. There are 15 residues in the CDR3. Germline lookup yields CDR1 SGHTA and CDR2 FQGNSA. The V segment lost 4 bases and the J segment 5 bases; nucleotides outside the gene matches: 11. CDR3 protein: CASSSTMTGRNEQYF. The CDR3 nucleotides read TGTGCCAGCAGCTCCACTATGACAGGGAGAAACGAGCAGTACTTC.

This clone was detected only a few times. CDR3 region: CATSPRDRHNSPLHF. The CDR3 nucleotides are TGTGCCACCAGCCCCCGGGACAGACATAATTCACCCCTCCACTTT. The chain has TRBV15 and TRBJ1-6; 7 bases fit TRBD1. Germline V gives CDR1 LNHNV, CDR2 YYDKDF (reference sequence). V dropped 5 bases and J dropped 5; count of bases not matched to a gene: 6. This CDR3 has 15 amino acids. The full variable domain, its missing parts supplied by reference TRBV15 and TRBJ1-6, is DAMVIQNPRYQVTQFGKPVTLSCSQTLNHNVMYWYQQKSSQAPKLLFHYYDKDFNNEADTPDNFQSRRPNTSFCFLDIRSPGLGDTAMYLCATSPRDRHNSPLHFGNGTRLTVT.

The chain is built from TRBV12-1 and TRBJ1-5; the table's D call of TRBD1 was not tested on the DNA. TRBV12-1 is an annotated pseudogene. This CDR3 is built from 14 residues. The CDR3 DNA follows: TGTGCCAGCAGCTCGAGACAGACAAATCAGCCCCAGCATTTT. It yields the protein CASSSRQTNQPQHF.

The DNA of the CDR3 is TGTGCCAGCAGTTCTCAACCAAACGAGGACACCATATATTTT. Translation gives CASSSQPNEDTIYF. The chain has TRBV28 and TRBJ1-3; D is ambiguous. This CDR3 region has 14 residues. CDR1 and CDR2 (germline): MDHEN, SYDVKM. V was pared by 4 bases and J by 8 bases, with 15 bases between.

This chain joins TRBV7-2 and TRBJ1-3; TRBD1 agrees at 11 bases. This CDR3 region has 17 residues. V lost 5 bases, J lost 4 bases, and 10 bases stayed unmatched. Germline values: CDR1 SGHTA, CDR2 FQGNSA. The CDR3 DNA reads TGTGCCAGCAGCCCGGGACAGGGGGTTTTATTCGGAAACACCATATATTTT. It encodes CASSPGQGVLFGNTIYF.

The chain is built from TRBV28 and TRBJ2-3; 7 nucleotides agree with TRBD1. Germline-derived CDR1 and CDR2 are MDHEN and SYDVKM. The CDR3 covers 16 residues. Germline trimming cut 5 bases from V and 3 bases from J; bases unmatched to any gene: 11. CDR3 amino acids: CASSPGWDSTTDTQYF. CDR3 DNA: TGTGCCAGCAGTCCGGGGTGGGACAGCACTACAGATACGCAGTATTTT.

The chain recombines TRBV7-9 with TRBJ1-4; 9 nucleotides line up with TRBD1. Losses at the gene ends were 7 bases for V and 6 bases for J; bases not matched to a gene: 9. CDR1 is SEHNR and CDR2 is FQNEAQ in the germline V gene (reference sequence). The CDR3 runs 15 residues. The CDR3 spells CASILQQGADEKLFF. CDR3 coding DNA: TGTGCCAGCATCCTCCAACAGGGGGCTGATGAAAAACTGTTTTTT.

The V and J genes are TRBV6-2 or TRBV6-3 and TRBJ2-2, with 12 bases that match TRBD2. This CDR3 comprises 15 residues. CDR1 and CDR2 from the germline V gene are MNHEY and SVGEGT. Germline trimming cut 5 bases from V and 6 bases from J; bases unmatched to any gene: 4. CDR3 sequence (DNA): TGTGCCAGCAGTCCCGGACTAGCGGGACCCGGGGAGCTGTTTTTT. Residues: CASSPGLAGPGELFF.

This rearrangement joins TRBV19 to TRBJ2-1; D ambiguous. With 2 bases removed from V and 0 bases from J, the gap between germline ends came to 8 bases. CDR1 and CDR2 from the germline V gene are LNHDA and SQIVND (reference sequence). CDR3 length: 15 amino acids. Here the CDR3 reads CASSIIRSSYNEQFF. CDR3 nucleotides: TGTGCCAGTAGTATAATCCGGAGCTCCTACAATGAGCAGTTCTTC.

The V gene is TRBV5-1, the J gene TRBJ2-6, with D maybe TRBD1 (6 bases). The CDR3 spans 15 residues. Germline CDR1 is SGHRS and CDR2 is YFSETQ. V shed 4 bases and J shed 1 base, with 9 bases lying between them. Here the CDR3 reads CASSPRGSGANVLTF. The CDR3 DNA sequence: TGCGCCAGCAGCCCCAGGGGTTCTGGGGCCAACGTCCTGACTTTC.

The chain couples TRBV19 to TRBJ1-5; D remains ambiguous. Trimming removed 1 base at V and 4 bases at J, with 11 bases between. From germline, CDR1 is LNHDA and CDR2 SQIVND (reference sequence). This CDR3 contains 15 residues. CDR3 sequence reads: CASSIAAARNQPQHF. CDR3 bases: TGTGCCAGTAGTATAGCCGCAGCGAGGAATCAGCCCCAGCATTTT.